The 19 T cell receptor beta chains below all came from one sample that was sequenced in a study of cytomegalovirus exposure and HLA in healthy donors (dated by TCRdb to the late 2010s). Libraries were built with the immunoSEQ multiplex PCR assay. A mixture of 60 forward primers for TCR Vbeta segments and 13 reverse primers for TCR Jbeta segments was used in the multiplex PCR. Not all clones reach the TCRdb copy of this immuneACCESS table, which keeps in-frame sequences only. Checked studies attribute under half of the gap to unresolved V genes and leave the rest unexplained. For this sample the table gives 200,000 to 250,000 clones, of which roughly 80% were detected only once. The top ten clonotypes cover 2.9% of the sample. Input material: PBMCs. All receptors come from a man aged 25 to 45 in good health and CMV-seronegative.

V gene TRBV11-3 combines with J gene TRBJ1-1; D is perhaps TRBD1 (5 bases). Germline assignment: CDR1 SGHNT and CDR2 YENEEA. This CDR3 spans 13 amino acids. Trimming removed 3 bases at V and 0 bases at J, with 5 bases between. The CDR3 here is CASSLTVNTEAFF. The CDR3 nucleotides read TGTGCCAGCAGCTTGACAGTGAACACTGAAGCTTTCTTT.

The rearrangement links TRBV7-9 to TRBJ2-1; D is undetermined. The CDR3 consists of 12 residues. The germline CDR1 and CDR2 sequences are SEHNR and FQNEAQ (reference sequence). V gave up 0 bases and J gave up 11 bases, with 8 bases separating them. The DNA for the CDR3 is TGTGCCAGCAGCTTAGCATTCCTTAAGCAGTTCTTC. Protein sequence: CASSLAFLKQFF.

The V gene is TRBV11-2, the J gene TRBJ1-5, with D possibly matching TRBD1 (5 bases). The germline V gene has CDR1 SGHAT and CDR2 FQNNGV. The CDR3 extends over 15 amino acids. V lost 0 bases, J lost 1 base, and 7 bases lay in between. The DNA of the CDR3 is TGTGCCAGCAGCTTAGATGGGGGGAGCAATCAGCCCCAGCATTTT. Its protein is CASSLDGGSNQPQHF.

The chain combines TRBV25-1 with TRBJ1-4, with D unclear. Trimming removed 7 bases at V and 8 bases at J, with 14 bases between. CDR1 and CDR2 from the germline V gene are MGHDK and SYGVNS. The CDR3 spans 13 residues. CDR3: CASTGGLREKLFF. The CDR3, as DNA: TGTGCCAGCACGGGAGGGCTTAGGGAAAAACTGTTTTTT.

This clone was seen a few times. J is TRBJ1-2 and V is TRBV7-8, with 7 nucleotides matching TRBD1. The CDR3 length is 14 residues. With 6 bases clipped from V and 4 bases from J, the junction kept 8 bases outside the gene matches. Germline values: CDR1 SGHVS, CDR2 FQNEAQ. CDR3 bases: TGTGCCAGCAGGGCTACAGGGGTCAGCTATGGCTACACCTTC. Protein: CASRATGVSYGYTF.

The genes are TRBV5-4 and TRBJ2-7, with unresolved D. CDR1 and CDR2 (germline): SGHNT, YYREEE (reference sequence). The CDR3 totals 13 residues. Trimming removed 3 bases at V and 0 bases at J, with 7 bases between. CDR3 protein: CASSSGVSYEQYF. The CDR3 nucleotides are TGTGCCAGCAGCTCCGGAGTCTCCTACGAGCAGTACTTC. The full variable domain, rest sourced from reference TRBV5-4 and TRBJ2-7, is ETGVTQSPTHLIKTRGQQVTLRCSSQSGHNTVSWYQQALGQGPQFIFQYYREEENGRGNFPPRFSGLQFPNYSSELNVNALELDDSALYLCASSSGVSYEQYFGPGTRLTVT.

The V and J genes are TRBV20-1 and TRBJ1-6; D call uncertain. This CDR3 spans 10 amino acids. The V and J ends lost 7 bases and 10 bases respectively, with 8 bases between them. CDR1 and CDR2 from the germline V gene are DFQATT and SNEGSKA (reference sequence). CDR3 nucleotide sequence: TGCAGTGTGTGGAGCTCACCCCTCCACTTT. The encoded protein is CSVWSSPLHF.

The V gene is TRBV5-6, the J gene TRBJ2-3, with TRBD2 matching over 8 bases. The germline CDR1 and CDR2 sequences are SGHDT and YYEEEE. V lost 4 bases to trimming and J lost 2 bases; unmatched junction nucleotides: 6. CDR3 size: 15 residues. Written as DNA, the CDR3 is TGTGCCAGCAGCAGCGATAGCGGGGCCACAGATACGCAGTATTTT. It yields the protein CASSSDSGATDTQYF.

A word on this clone: At one of its ends the junction is not consistent with the germline gene, which may arise from a read error. V usage is TRBV7-9 and J usage is TRBJ1-1; no firm D call. The germline gives CDR1 SEHNR, CDR2 FQNEAQ (reference sequence). This CDR3 region has 12 residues. DNA of the CDR3: TGTTCCAGCAACCGGGTGAACACTGAAGCTTTCTTT. It specifies CSSNRVNTEAFF.

Notes on this clone: The identical CDR3 is also encoded by other nucleotide sequences in the sample. The V call is TRBV5-6, the J call TRBJ1-1; 12 nucleotides match TRBD1. CDR1 and CDR2 (germline): SGHDT, YYEEEE. V lost 5 bases to trimming and J lost 1 base; unmatched junction nucleotides: 6. The CDR3 sequence is 16 residues long. CDR3 region: CASRRGQGASNTEAFF. The CDR3 DNA is TGTGCCAGCAGACGGGGACAGGGGGCGTCGAACACTGAAGCTTTCTTT.

The rearrangement links TRBV5-1 to TRBJ2-3; D is undetermined. The CDR3 covers 15 residues. V was pared by 3 bases and J by 0 bases, with 11 bases between. Germline V gives CDR1 SGHRS, CDR2 YFSETQ. CDR3 region: CASSSSTLSTDTQYF. Written as DNA, the CDR3 is TGCGCCAGCAGCTCTTCGACTCTAAGCACAGATACGCAGTATTTT.

The chain carries TRBV2 and TRBJ2-3, with TRBD2 identical over 8 bases. The CDR3 covers 14 residues. Germline CDR1 reads SNHLY; CDR2 reads FYNNEI. The V gene end was trimmed by 7 bases and the J gene end by 1 base; junction bases not matched to a gene: 4. This chain's CDR3 is CASKGRGGTDTQYF. The CDR3 DNA reads as TGTGCCAGCAAAGGGCGGGGGGGCACAGATACGCAGTATTTT.

This clone was detected once. This rearrangement joins TRBV2 to TRBJ1-2; 11 bases fit TRBD1. The V gene end was trimmed by 6 bases and the J gene end by 6 bases; junction bases not matched to a gene: 3. There are 13 residues in the CDR3. Germline loops: CDR1 SNHLY, CDR2 FYNNEI. The CDR3 DNA follows: TGTGCCAGCAGCAGGACAGGGGGCGATGGCTACACCTTC. Its translation: CASSRTGGDGYTF.

The chain couples TRBV28 to TRBJ2-7; D gene unclear. The CDR3 extends over 13 amino acids. The V end was cut by 4 bases, the J end by 5 bases, with 12 bases between. The V gene's germline CDR1 is MDHEN and CDR2 SYDVKM. CDR3 protein: CASSYPGVDEQYF. As DNA, the CDR3 is TGTGCCAGCAGTTACCCAGGTGTGGACGAGCAGTACTTC.

The rearrangement links TRBV12-5 to TRBJ2-3; D uncertain. V dropped 1 base and J dropped 6 bases, with 11 bases sitting between them. This CDR3 is built from 14 residues. Looked up from germline, CDR1 is LGHNT and CDR2 is FRNRAP. The CDR3 nucleotides read TGTGCTAGTGGTTTGGATCGGGTAGGCGATACGCAGTATTTT. Protein: CASGLDRVGDTQYF.

This clone was detected a few times. The gene calls are TRBV2 and TRBJ1-4; possibly TRBD1 for D (6 bases). Germline-derived CDR1 and CDR2 are SNHLY and FYNNEI. Trimming took 5 bases from V and 11 from J, leaving 12 bases between them. This CDR3 is 12 amino acids long. Here the CDR3 DNA reads TGTGCCAGCAGTACAGACAGGTTCAAACTGTTTTTT. It specifies CASSTDRFKLFF.

This clone has more than one count but fewer than ten. The V and J genes are TRBV10-3 and TRBJ1-5, with D unresolved. V gave up 4 bases and J gave up 0 bases, with 7 bases separating them. The CDR3 has 14 residues. Germline loops: CDR1 ENHRY, CDR2 SYGVKD. DNA of the CDR3: TGTGCCATCAGTGGCGGGTATAGCAATCAGCCCCAGCATTTT. The encoded protein is CAISGGYSNQPQHF.

The chain employs TRBV6-5 and TRBJ2-3; D gene uncertain. The CDR3 consists of 16 residues. Germline V lookup: CDR1 MNHEY, CDR2 SVGAGI. V was trimmed by 2 bases and J by 2 bases, leaving 14 bases between them. CDR3 loop: CASSYPLETFTDTQYF. CDR3 bases: TGTGCCAGCAGTTACCCCCTTGAGACTTTCACAGATACGCAGTATTTT.

This chain uses TRBV28 with TRBJ2-5; tentative D call: TRBD1 (5 bases). The CDR3 runs to 13 residues. Looked up from germline, CDR1 is MDHEN and CDR2 is SYDVKM. Deletions cut 8 bases from V and 5 bases from J, with 15 bases between. The CDR3 spells CASGHRTGETQYF. CDR3 in DNA: TGTGCCAGCGGGCACAGGACCGGGGAGACCCAGTACTTC.